The 9 T cell receptor beta chains below all came from one sample that was sequenced in a study of blood T cell repertoires in COVID-19. TCRdb's copy holds only in-frame clones and misses some; the assay was immunoSEQ multiplex PCR. The table has approximately 280,000 clones, around 85% seen once. Input material: PBMCs or T cells enriched from blood (not recorded which). Every receptor here comes from a woman aged 45-59 years who had recovered from COVID-19.

The J gene is TRBJ1-1, the V gene TRBV28; D gene unclear. CDR1 is MDHEN, CDR2 SYDVKM, per germline. This CDR3 region has 14 residues. V gave up 3 bases and J gave up 1 base, with 9 bases separating them. The CDR3 DNA reads TGTGCCAGCAGTTTTTACACCCCGAACACTGAAGCTTTCTTT. It translates to CASSFYTPNTEAFF.

The chain has TRBV11-2 and TRBJ2-7; D remains unclear. Trimming took off 1 base at V and 5 bases at J, with 6 bases between the two ends. CDR1 is SGHAT, CDR2 FQNNGV, per germline. CDR3 length: 12 residues. CDR3 sequence reads: CASSLVGDEQYF. The DNA for the CDR3 is TGTGCCAGCAGCTTAGTGGGCGACGAGCAGTACTTC.

The chain uses TRBV6-5 and TRBJ1-6; 7 nucleotides agree with TRBD1. The V segment lost 6 bases and the J segment 7 bases; nucleotides outside the gene matches: 6. This CDR3 is built from 14 residues. Germline values: CDR1 MNHEY, CDR2 SVGAGI. CDR3 sequence reads: CASRSGTENSPLHF. The CDR3, as DNA: TGTGCCAGCAGGTCCGGGACAGAGAATTCACCCCTCCACTTT.

This clone was observed a handful of times. The junction differs from germline at one of its ends, possibly a read error. V and J are TRBV6-5 and TRBJ2-7, with 7 bases matching TRBD1. CDR3 length: 14 amino acids. Germline CDR1 reads MNHEY; CDR2 reads SVGAGI. CDR3 sequence: CASSYSTGSYELYF. CDR3 coding DNA: TGTGCCAGCAGTTACTCGACAGGGTCCTACGAGCTGTACTTC.

J is TRBJ1-4 and V is TRBV19, with D possibly matching TRBD1 (6 bases). V lost 9 bases and J 3 bases, leaving 14 bases between the germline ends. The germline gives CDR1 LNHDA, CDR2 SQIVND (reference sequence). This CDR3 comprises 14 residues. The CDR3 DNA is TGTGCCAGCAAACAGGGTTCTTCTAATGAAAAACTGTTTTTT. It encodes CASKQGSSNEKLFF.

This clone has a handful of counts. The V gene is TRBV5-5, the J gene TRBJ2-7; 10 bases match TRBD2. V shed 1 base and J 7 bases; nucleotides not matched to a gene: 5. Germline CDR1 is SGHKS and CDR2 is YYEKEE (reference sequence). The CDR3 consists of 14 residues. CDR3 sequence reads: CASSLTSGAREQYF. The CDR3 coding sequence is TGTGCCAGCAGCTTGACTAGCGGGGCAAGAGAGCAGTACTTC.

V is TRBV28 and J is TRBJ1-1, with D perhaps TRBD1 (5 bases). The V end was cut by 2 bases, the J end by 3 bases, with 10 bases between. Germline V lookup: CDR1 MDHEN, CDR2 SYDVKM. This CDR3 spans 14 amino acids. The CDR3 nucleotides are TGTGCCAGCAGTTTAGCGGGGGGATACACTGAAGCTTTCTTT. Translated: CASSLAGGYTEAFF.

The rearrangement links TRBV19 to TRBJ1-2; 7 bases are shared with TRBD1. The CDR3 contains 15 residues. CDR1 is LNHDA, CDR2 SQIVND, per germline (reference sequence). The V and J ends lost 4 bases and 4 bases, in that order; junction bases with no gene match: 9. The CDR3 region has the DNA TGTGCCAGTAGTACCTCCGGGACAGAAGGCTATGGCTACACCTTC. Its protein product is CASSTSGTEGYGYTF. Complete variable domain (other parts from reference TRBV19 and TRBJ1-2): DGGITQSPKYLFRKEGQNVTLSCEQNLNHDAMYWYRQDPGQGLRLIYYSQIVNDFQKGDIAEGYSVSREKKESFPLTVTSAQKNPTAFYLCASSTSGTEGYGYTFGSGTRLTVV.

The rearrangement links TRBV7-9 to TRBJ2-7; D is perhaps TRBD1 (6 bases). Germline V gene sequence: CDR1 SEHNR, CDR2 FQNEAQ (reference sequence). Trimming shortened V by 4 bases and J by 2 bases, and 15 bases separated the two germline ends. The CDR3 is 15 amino acids. CDR3 sequence (DNA): TGTGCCAGCAGCTCTGGACAGCCGAATACCTACGAGCAGTACTTC. Its translation is CASSSGQPNTYEQYF.